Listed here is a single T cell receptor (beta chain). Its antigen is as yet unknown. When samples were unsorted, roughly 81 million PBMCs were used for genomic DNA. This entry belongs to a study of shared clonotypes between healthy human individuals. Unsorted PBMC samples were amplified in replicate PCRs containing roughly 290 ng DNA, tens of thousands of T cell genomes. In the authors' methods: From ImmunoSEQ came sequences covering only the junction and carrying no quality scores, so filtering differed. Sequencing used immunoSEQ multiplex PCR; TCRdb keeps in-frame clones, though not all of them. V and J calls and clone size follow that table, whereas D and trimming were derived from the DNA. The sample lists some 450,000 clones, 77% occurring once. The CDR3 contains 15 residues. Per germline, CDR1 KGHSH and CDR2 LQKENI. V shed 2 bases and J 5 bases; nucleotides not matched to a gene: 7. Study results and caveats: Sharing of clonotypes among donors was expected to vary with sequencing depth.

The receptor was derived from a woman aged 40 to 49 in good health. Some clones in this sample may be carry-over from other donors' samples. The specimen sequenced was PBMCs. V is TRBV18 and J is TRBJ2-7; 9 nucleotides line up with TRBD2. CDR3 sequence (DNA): TGTGCCAGCTCACCAACGTCTAGCGGGAAGGACGAGCAGTACTTC. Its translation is CASSPTSSGKDEQYF.